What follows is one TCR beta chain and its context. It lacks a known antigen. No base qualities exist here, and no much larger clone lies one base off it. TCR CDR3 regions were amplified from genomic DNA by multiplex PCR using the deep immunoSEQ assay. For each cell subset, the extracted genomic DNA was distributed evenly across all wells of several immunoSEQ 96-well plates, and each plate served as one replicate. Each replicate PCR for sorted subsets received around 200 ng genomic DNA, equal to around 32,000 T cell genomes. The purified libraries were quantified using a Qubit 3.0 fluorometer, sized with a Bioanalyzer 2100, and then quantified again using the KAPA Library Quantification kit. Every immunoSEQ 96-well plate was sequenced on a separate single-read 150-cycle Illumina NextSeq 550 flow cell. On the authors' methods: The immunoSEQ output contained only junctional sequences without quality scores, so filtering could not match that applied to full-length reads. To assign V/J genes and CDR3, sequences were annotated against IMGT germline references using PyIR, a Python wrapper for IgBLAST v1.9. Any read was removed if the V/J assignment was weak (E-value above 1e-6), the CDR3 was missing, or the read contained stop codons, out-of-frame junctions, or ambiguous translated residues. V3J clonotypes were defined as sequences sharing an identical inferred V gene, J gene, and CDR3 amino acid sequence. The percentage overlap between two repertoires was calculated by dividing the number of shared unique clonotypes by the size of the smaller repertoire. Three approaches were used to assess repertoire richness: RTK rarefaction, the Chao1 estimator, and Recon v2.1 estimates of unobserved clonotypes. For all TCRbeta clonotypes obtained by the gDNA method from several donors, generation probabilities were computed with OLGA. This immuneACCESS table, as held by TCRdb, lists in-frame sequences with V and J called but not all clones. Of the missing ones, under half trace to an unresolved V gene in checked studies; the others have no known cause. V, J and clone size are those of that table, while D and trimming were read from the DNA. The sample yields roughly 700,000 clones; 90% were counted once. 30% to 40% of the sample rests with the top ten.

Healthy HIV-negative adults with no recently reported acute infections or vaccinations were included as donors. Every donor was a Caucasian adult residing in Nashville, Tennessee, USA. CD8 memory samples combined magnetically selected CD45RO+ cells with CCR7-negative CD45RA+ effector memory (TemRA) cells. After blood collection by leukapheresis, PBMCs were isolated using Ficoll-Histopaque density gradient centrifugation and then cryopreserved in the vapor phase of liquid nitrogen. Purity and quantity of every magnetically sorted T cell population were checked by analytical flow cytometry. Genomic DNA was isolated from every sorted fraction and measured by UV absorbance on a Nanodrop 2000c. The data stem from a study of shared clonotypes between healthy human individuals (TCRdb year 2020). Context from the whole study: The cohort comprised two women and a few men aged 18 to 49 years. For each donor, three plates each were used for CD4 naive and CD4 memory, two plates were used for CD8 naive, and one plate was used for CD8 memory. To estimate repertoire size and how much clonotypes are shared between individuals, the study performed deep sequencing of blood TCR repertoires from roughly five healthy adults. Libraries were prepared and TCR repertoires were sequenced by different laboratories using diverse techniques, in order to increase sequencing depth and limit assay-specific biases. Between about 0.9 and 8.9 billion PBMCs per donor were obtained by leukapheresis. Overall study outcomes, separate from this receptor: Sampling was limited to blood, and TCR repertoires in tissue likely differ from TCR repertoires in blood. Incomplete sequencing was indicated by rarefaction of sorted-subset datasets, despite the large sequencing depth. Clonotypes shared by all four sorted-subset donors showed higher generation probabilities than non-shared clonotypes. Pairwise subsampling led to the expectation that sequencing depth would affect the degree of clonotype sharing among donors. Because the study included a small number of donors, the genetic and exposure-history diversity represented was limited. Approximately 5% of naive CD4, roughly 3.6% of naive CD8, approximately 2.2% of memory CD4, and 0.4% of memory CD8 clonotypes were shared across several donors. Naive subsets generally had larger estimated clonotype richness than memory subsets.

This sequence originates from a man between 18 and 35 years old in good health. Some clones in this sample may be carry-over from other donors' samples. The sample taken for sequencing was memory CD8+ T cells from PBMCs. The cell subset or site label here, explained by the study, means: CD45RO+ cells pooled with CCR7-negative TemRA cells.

The nucleotide sequence is TGTGCCAGCAGAATAGACAGGGATCACACTGAAGCTTTCTTT. Its product reads: CASRIDRDHTEAFF. This sequence uses TRBV28 and TRBJ1-1, with 7 bases aligning to TRBD1. The CDR3 covers 14 residues, taking in both the cysteine and the phenylalanine. Of the read, only the CDR3 DNA is kept; its 42 bases are in frame from base 1. The germline V gene specifies MDHEN as CDR1 and SYDVKM as CDR2. Compared with germline, V lacks 6 bases and J lacks 3 bases; bases without a gene match: 7.